This T cell receptor (beta chain) is from a study of OX40 agonist ivuxolimab in advanced cancers. Study summary: Administration of intravenous ivuxolimab to patients occurred every 2 weeks at 0.01 to 10 mg/kg.

Germline CDR1 and CDR2: MNHNS and SASEGT. Trimming left V 4 bases short and J 5 bases short, with 8 bases between. CDR3 size: 13 residues. Clones were read by immunoSEQ multiplex PCR, and TCRdb kept only the in-frame ones, dropping some. The sample consists of more than 50,000 clones, 80% of them appearing once. The receptor was derived from an adult with an advanced solid tumor such as melanoma, head and neck, liver or kidney cancer. The J gene is TRBJ1-4, the V gene TRBV6-1, with a weak D call TRBD1 (6 bases). The sequences come from CD4+ or CD8+ T cells sorted from blood, collected in a trial of the OX40 agonist ivuxolimab. The chain's CDR3 is CASSGTANEKLFF. The CDR3 DNA reads as TGTGCCAGCAGTGGGACAGCAAATGAAAAACTGTTTTTT.